This T cell receptor (beta chain) was observed in a study of Graves' ophthalmopathy and Graves' hyperthyroidism. Study-level points and caveats: Blood also carried most expanded thyroid clonotypes exceeding 0.001 frequency.

The sequenced template was RNA, covering the TCR beta CDR3 region. A first-round RT-PCR used HTBI primers, followed by a second-round multiplex PCR. MiXCR was run by TCRdb on the multiplex PCR reads, yielding one entry per CDR3 protein. The table records hundreds of thousands of distinct CDR3 sequences, over 20% of them present only once. The germline gives CDR1 DFQATT, CDR2 SNEGSKA (reference sequence). V dropped 3 bases and J dropped 5 bases, with 10 bases sitting between them. CDR3 length: 13 residues. Ten or more counts support this clonotype. Its antigen is currently unknown. Ineligible for inclusion were patients with other autoimmune diseases, uncontrolled infections, pregnancy or lactation. Fresh peripheral blood, roughly 10 ml, was the PBMC source.

The gene calls are TRBV20-1 and TRBJ1-4, with unresolved D. The receptor was derived from a woman younger than 35 with stable Graves' hyperthyroidism. Sequencing was carried out using peripheral blood. The chain's CDR3 is CSARDGSNEKLFF. As DNA, the CDR3 is TGCAGTGCTAGGGACGGCAGCAATGAAAAACTGTTTTTT.